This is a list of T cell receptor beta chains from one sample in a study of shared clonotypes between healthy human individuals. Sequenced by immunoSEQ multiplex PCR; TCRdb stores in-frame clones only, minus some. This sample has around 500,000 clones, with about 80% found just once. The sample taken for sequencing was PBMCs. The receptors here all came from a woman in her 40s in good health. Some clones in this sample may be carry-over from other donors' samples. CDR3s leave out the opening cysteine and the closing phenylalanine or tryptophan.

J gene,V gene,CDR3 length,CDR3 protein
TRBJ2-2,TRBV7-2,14,ASSLHHLSNTGELF
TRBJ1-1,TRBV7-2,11,ASSLDRNTEAF
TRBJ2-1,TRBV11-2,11,ASSLNAYNEQF
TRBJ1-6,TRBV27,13,ASSGSGGGRSFLH
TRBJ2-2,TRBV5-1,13,ASSLGRGPTGELF
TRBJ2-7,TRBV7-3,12,ASSLSPGPYEQY
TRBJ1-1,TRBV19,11,ASSLAQNTEAF
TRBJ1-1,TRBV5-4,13,ASSSRDRGNTEAF
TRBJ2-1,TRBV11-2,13,ASSSEDQGTNEQF
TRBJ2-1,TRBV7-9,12,ASSSPRGPYEQF
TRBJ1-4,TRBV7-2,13,ASSLVGVANEKLF
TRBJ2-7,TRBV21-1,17,ASSKGRLAGVLGGYEQY
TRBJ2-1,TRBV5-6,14,ASSLGGPSSYNEQF
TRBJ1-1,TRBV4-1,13,ASSQDSASRPEAF
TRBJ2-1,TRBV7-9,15,ASSPASSGISYNEQF
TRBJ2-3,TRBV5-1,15,ASSLVLAGLSTDTQY
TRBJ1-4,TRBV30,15,AWSSLGQGRGFEKLF
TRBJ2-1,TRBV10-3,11,AISGGNYNEQF
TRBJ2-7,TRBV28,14,ASSEPGTGTTYEQY
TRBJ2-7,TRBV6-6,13,ASSPGTASWGEQY
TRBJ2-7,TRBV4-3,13,ASSHVVQGGYEQY
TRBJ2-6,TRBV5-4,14,ASSLVWGRGANVLT
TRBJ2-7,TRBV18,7,ASSGEQY
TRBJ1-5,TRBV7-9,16,ASSLGRVGGKGNQPQH
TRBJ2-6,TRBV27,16,ASSPRRGLISGANVLT
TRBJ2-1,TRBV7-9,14,ASSLGGRSSYNEQF
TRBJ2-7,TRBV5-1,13,ASSAGTGYGYEQY
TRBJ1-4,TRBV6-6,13,ASSNSFATNEKLF
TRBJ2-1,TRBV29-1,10,SVGGGYVEQF
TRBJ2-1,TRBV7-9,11,ASSLNLDREQF
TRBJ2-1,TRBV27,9,ASSYGAEQF
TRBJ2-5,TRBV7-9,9,ASSLRGTQY
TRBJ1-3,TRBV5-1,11,ASSLEGGNTIY
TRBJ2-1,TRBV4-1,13,ASSQPGQGAREQF
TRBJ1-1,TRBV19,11,ASSMQENTEAF
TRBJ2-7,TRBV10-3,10,AISTNRDEQY
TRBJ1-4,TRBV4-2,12,ASSQAGEREKLF
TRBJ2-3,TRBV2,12,ASSARERIDTQY
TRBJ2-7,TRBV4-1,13,ASSQFPGQGYEQY